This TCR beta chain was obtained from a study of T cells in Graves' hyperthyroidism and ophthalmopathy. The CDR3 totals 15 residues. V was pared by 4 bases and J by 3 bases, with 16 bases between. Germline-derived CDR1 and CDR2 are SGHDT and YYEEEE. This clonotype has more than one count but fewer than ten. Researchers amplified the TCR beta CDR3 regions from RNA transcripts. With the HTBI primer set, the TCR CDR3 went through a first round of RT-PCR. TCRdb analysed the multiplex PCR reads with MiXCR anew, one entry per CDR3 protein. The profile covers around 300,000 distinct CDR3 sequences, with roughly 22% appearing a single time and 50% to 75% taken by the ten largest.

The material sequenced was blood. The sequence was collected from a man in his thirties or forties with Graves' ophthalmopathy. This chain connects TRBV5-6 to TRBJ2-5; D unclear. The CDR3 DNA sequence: TGTGCCAGCAGCGTCCCCCTATACGGTAAAGAGACCCAGTACTTC. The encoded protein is CASSVPLYGKETQYF.